What follows are 30 T cell receptor beta chains derived from one specimen sequenced in a study of OX40 agonist ivuxolimab in advanced cancers. Generated by immunoSEQ multiplex PCR, the TCRdb table keeps only in-frame clones and is missing some. The sample carries tens of thousands of clones, roughly 82% recorded once. The material sequenced was CD4+ or CD8+ T cells sorted from blood, taken in a trial of the OX40 agonist ivuxolimab. The receptor source for this set is an adult with an advanced solid tumor such as melanoma, head and neck, liver or kidney cancer.

The rearrangement joins TRBV6-1 to TRBJ1-5, with D maybe TRBD1 (5 bases). Trimming shortened V by 4 bases and J by 6 bases, and 19 bases separated the two germline ends. This CDR3 region has 16 residues. CDR1 and CDR2 from the germline V gene are MNHNS and SASEGT. The CDR3 region is CASSVEGWGDRQPQHF. The CDR3 DNA is TGTGCCAGCAGTGTCGAAGGGTGGGGGGATCGTCAGCCCCAGCATTTT.

V is TRBV4-1 and J is TRBJ2-7, with D hard to call. Trimming stripped 5 bases from V and 3 bases from J, with 14 bases between. Germline CDR1 reads MGHRA; CDR2 reads YSYEKL. This CDR3 has 14 residues. This CDR3 is CASSKGQGSYEQYF. For the CDR3, the DNA is TGCGCCAGCAGCAAGGGTCAAGGAAGCTACGAGCAGTACTTC.

In its sample, this clone was seen once. The chain joins TRBV6-5 to TRBJ1-1; 11 bases line up with TRBD1. This CDR3 contains 15 residues. Per germline, CDR1 MNHEY and CDR2 SVGAGI. J lost 6 bases, V lost 1 base, and 4 bases had no gene match. CDR3 region: CASSYLDRGPAEAFF. The CDR3 nucleotides are TGTGCCAGCAGTTACTTGGACAGGGGGCCCGCTGAAGCTTTCTTT.

This sequence joins TRBV6-5 and TRBJ2-3; possibly TRBD2 for D (7 bases). Germline loops: CDR1 MNHEY, CDR2 SVGAGI. Deletions cut 6 bases from V and 2 bases from J, with 12 bases between. CDR3 size: 14 residues. The CDR3 here is CASRRGGNTDTQYF. The CDR3 DNA reads as TGTGCCAGCAGGAGGGGGGGCAACACAGATACGCAGTATTTT.

J is TRBJ2-2 and V is TRBV10-2, with TRBD2 matching 13 bases. V was clipped by 7 bases and J by 6 bases; unmatched bases: 5. This CDR3 is 15 amino acids long. Germline CDR1 and CDR2: WSHSY and SAAADI. The chain's CDR3 is CASKITSGGAGELFF. CDR3 nucleotides: TGCGCCAGCAAGATTACTAGCGGGGGGGCCGGGGAGCTGTTTTTT.

V usage is TRBV7-2 and J usage is TRBJ1-1; the D is unclear. Trimming took off 2 bases at V and 4 bases at J, with 11 bases between the two ends. The germline gives CDR1 SGHTA, CDR2 FQGNSA. The CDR3 covers 14 residues. The CDR3 region has the DNA TGTGCCAGCAGCTTAATGGGGATGGGCACTGAAGCTTTCTTT. Its protein product is CASSLMGMGTEAFF. The variable domain in full, with the rest retrieved from reference TRBV7-2 and TRBJ1-1, is GAGVSQSPSNKVTEKGKDVELRCDPISGHTALYWYRQSLGQGLEFLIYFQGNSAPDKSGLPSDRFSAERTGGSVSTLTIQRTQQEDSAVYLCASSLMGMGTEAFFGQGTRLTVV.

The J gene is TRBJ2-2, the V gene TRBV14; 12 bases fit TRBD2. CDR1 is SGHDN and CDR2 is FVKESK in the germline V gene. V shed 2 bases, J shed 2 bases, and the junction held 3 bases outside the gene matches. The CDR3 has 17 amino acids. The chain's CDR3 is CASSQYGLAGNTGELFF. CDR3 DNA sequence: TGTGCCAGCAGCCAATACGGACTAGCGGGAAACACCGGGGAGCTGTTTTTT.

Only a few counts were recorded for this clone. The rearrangement links TRBV7-6 to TRBJ1-5; D gene unclear. CDR3 length: 12 residues. The germline V and J ends were trimmed by 0 bases and 7 bases, with 4 bases remaining between them. CDR1 and CDR2 (germline): SGHVS, FNYEAQ. CDR3: CASSLAGQPQHF. The CDR3 DNA is TGTGCCAGCAGCTTAGCCGGACAGCCCCAGCATTTT.

The chain has TRBV18 and TRBJ1-4, with D unclear. Germline V gene sequence: CDR1 KGHSH, CDR2 LQKENI. Trimming stripped 6 bases from V and 7 bases from J, with 12 bases between. CDR3 size: 13 residues. The CDR3 region is CASSSTVFEKLFF. Here the CDR3 DNA reads TGTGCCAGCTCGTCTACAGTTTTTGAAAAACTGTTTTTT.

This chain joins TRBV4-3 and TRBJ1-5; no reliable D call. V dropped 1 base and J dropped 3 bases, with 10 bases sitting between them. This CDR3 contains 15 residues. The germline V gene encodes CDR1 LGHNA and CDR2 YSLEER. CDR3 region: CASSQGRNNNQPQHF. The CDR3 DNA follows: TGCGCCAGCAGCCAAGGGCGGAACAACAATCAGCCCCAGCATTTT.

This clone appeared a single time. This chain joins TRBV6-6 and TRBJ1-5; no firm D call. The CDR3 is 12 residues long. The germline V gene has CDR1 MNHNY and CDR2 SVGAGI (reference sequence). Trimming removed 6 bases at V and 9 bases at J, with 12 bases between. The CDR3 loop reads CASRPGSGPQHF. CDR3 coding DNA: TGTGCCAGCAGGCCTGGCTCTGGGCCCCAGCATTTT.

This chain links TRBV5-1 with TRBJ1-2; D might be TRBD1 (6 bases). CDR1 and CDR2 from the germline V gene are SGHRS and YFSETQ. This CDR3 has 13 residues. The V and J ends lost 0 bases and 7 bases respectively, with 10 bases between them. CDR3 sequence reads: CASSLDRDGGYTF. CDR3 nucleotides: TGCGCCAGCAGCTTGGACAGGGATGGTGGCTACACCTTC.

As regards this clone: A read error may produce the germline difference seen at one junction end. The chain joins TRBV5-8 to TRBJ2-7; perhaps TRBD1 as D (5 bases). Germline V gene data show CDR1 as SGHTS and CDR2 as YDEGEE. The CDR3 is 15 residues long. The DNA of the CDR3 is TGTGCCAGCAGATTGGACACAGCGACCGACATCGAGCAGTACTTC. This gives the protein CASRLDTATDIEQYF.

The chain joins TRBV5-1 to TRBJ1-1; 7 nucleotides match TRBD1. The V and J ends lost 3 bases and 1 base, in that order; junction bases with no gene match: 12. Germline V lookup: CDR1 SGHRS, CDR2 YFSETQ. The CDR3 has 17 residues. The CDR3 is CASSSQLVGTANTEAFF. DNA of the CDR3: TGCGCCAGCAGCTCCCAGCTTGTCGGGACAGCGAACACTGAAGCTTTCTTT.

The chain combines TRBV19 with TRBJ1-4; 7 nucleotides agree with TRBD1. The CDR3 extends over 15 amino acids. Germline CDR1 reads LNHDA; CDR2 reads SQIVND (reference sequence). Losses at the gene ends were 3 bases for V and 2 bases for J; bases not matched to a gene: 3. CDR3 coding DNA: TGTGCCAGTAGTATTACAGGGGTGACTAATGAAAAACTGTTTTTT. This codes for CASSITGVTNEKLFF.

This clone was picked up one time. This chain joins TRBV6-5 and TRBJ1-1, with 7 bases that match TRBD1. Trimming removed 3 bases from V and 9 bases from J; junction bases left unmatched: 10. Looked up from germline, CDR1 is MNHEY and CDR2 is SVGAGI. The length of the CDR3 is 14 residues. The CDR3 protein is CASSYQGGSKQAFF. CDR3 nucleotides: TGTGCCAGCAGTTATCAGGGGGGATCAAAACAAGCTTTCTTT.

The chain has TRBV7-9 and TRBJ2-3, with a possible D match to TRBD2 (5 bases). The V end was cut by 5 bases, the J end by 2 bases, with 17 bases between. In germline, CDR1 is SEHNR, CDR2 FQNEAQ (reference sequence). This CDR3 region has 16 residues. The CDR3 DNA follows: TGTGCCAGCAGCCCAGAGCGAGGAGGCCTCACAGATACGCAGTATTTT. This codes for CASSPERGGLTDTQYF.

The chain is built from TRBV5-1 and TRBJ2-3; D perhaps matches TRBD2 (5 bases). V lost 4 bases to trimming and J lost 1 base, with 13 bases between them. This CDR3 region has 15 residues. Per the germline V gene, CDR1 is SGHRS and CDR2 is YFSETQ. The DNA of the CDR3 is TGCGCCAGCAGCCCGGGATCCCAGGGCACAGATACGCAGTATTTT. Translating gives CASSPGSQGTDTQYF. Drawing the rest from reference TRBV5-1 and TRBJ2-3, the complete variable domain is KAGVTQTPRYLIKTRGQQVTLSCSPISGHRSVSWYQQTPGQGLQFLFEYFSETQRNKGNFPGRFSGRQFSNSRSEMNVSTLELGDSALYLCASSPGSQGTDTQYFGPGTRLTVL.

CDR3 nucleotide sequence: TGTGCCAGCACCGAGGGGTATGGGGACTCCTACGAGCAGTACTTC. This encodes CASTEGYGDSYEQYF. The genes are TRBV6-5 and TRBJ2-7, with D perhaps TRBD1 or TRBD2 (5 bases each). The V and J ends lost 7 bases and 0 bases respectively, with 16 bases between them. This CDR3 has 15 residues. CDR1 is MNHEY, CDR2 SVGAGI, per germline.

This chain joins TRBV7-9 and TRBJ2-5; no clear D gene. The V end lost 2 bases, the J end lost 4 bases, and 11 bases lay between the germline ends. Germline CDR1 and CDR2: SEHNR and FQNEAQ (reference sequence). This CDR3 comprises 14 residues. The CDR3 sequence is CASSLHGGIETQYF. The CDR3 DNA is TGTGCCAGCAGCTTACATGGCGGCATAGAGACCCAGTACTTC.

The chain uses TRBV10-3 and TRBJ1-1, with 7 bases identical to TRBD1. The germline CDR1 and CDR2 sequences are ENHRY and SYGVKD. The CDR3 covers 14 residues. Unmatched junction bases numbered 7, after V lost 5 bases and J lost 4 bases. DNA of the CDR3: TGTGCCATCAGTCCCGGACAGGCCGTCACTGAAGCTTTCTTT. It yields the protein CAISPGQAVTEAFF.

The rearrangement joins TRBV5-6 to TRBJ2-3; unclear D gene. Germline V gene lookup returns CDR1 SGHDT and CDR2 YYEEEE. Between the trimmed V and J ends, which lost 6 bases and 3 bases, there was a span of 8 bases. CDR3 length: 12 residues. CDR3 in DNA: TGTGCCAGCAAAAGGAGAACAGATACGCAGTATTTT. Its translation: CASKRRTDTQYF.

The CDR3 protein is CASSLPDRAGGYTF. The CDR3, as DNA: TGTGCCAGCAGTTTACCCGACAGGGCGGGTGGCTACACCTTC. This chain links TRBV28 with TRBJ1-2, with TRBD1 matching over 7 bases. Germline loops: CDR1 MDHEN, CDR2 SYDVKM. The junction had 7 bases not matched to a gene; V was cut back by 2 bases and J by 7 bases. The CDR3 contains 14 residues.

The chain employs TRBV7-9 and TRBJ1-5; D is unresolved. V lost 1 base, J lost 5 bases, and 12 bases lay in between. CDR3 length equals 15 residues. Germline CDR1 and CDR2: SEHNR and FQNEAQ (reference sequence). CDR3 nucleotide sequence: TGTGCCAGCAGCTTAGAGGCCCCCTGGGATCAGCCCCAGCATTTT. It encodes CASSLEAPWDQPQHF. The entire variable domain, with the rest obtained from reference TRBV7-9 and TRBJ1-5, is as follows: DTGVSQNPRHKITKRGQNVTFRCDPISEHNRLYWYRQTLGQGPEFLTYFQNEAQLEKSRLLSDRFSAERPKGSFSTLEIQRTEQGDSAMYLCASSLEAPWDQPQHFGDGTRLSIL.

The CDR3 spells CASSIRPGANTEAFF. The CDR3 DNA sequence: TGTGCCAGTAGTATCCGACCGGGAGCCAACACTGAAGCTTTCTTT. The chain uses TRBV19 and TRBJ1-1; D gene unclear. V lost 3 bases and J lost 2, with 13 bases in between. This CDR3 contains 15 residues. Germline CDR1 LNHDA, CDR2 SQIVND (reference sequence).

The sample holds a few counts of this clone. The chain combines TRBV2 with TRBJ2-1; the D gene is possibly TRBD2 (6 bases). Per germline, CDR1 SNHLY and CDR2 FYNNEI. The CDR3 sequence is 15 residues long. Trimming shortened V by 6 bases and J by 3 bases, and 15 bases separated the two germline ends. The CDR3 sequence: CASSAGTGVYNEQFF. Here the CDR3 DNA reads TGTGCCAGCAGCGCCGGGACGGGGGTCTACAATGAGCAGTTCTTC.

The chain joins TRBV7-8 to TRBJ2-7, with D tentatively TRBD1 (6 bases). Trimming stripped 7 bases from V and 0 bases from J, with 13 bases between. The CDR3 length is 14 residues. Germline V lookup: CDR1 SGHVS, CDR2 FQNEAQ. The chain's CDR3 is CASTARDTSYEQYF. The CDR3 nucleotides read TGTGCCAGCACCGCCCGGGACACCTCCTACGAGCAGTACTTC.

This rearrangement joins TRBV5-4 to TRBJ1-2; D gene unclear. Trimming removed 0 bases at V and 4 bases at J, with 13 bases between. This CDR3 region has 15 residues. Germline values: CDR1 SGHNT, CDR2 YYREEE (reference sequence). The DNA of the CDR3 is TGTGCCAGCAGCTTGGCTGTCAGGATGTCCTATGGCTACACCTTC. This gives the protein CASSLAVRMSYGYTF.

The chain uses TRBV6-1 and TRBJ1-2; 8 bases map to TRBD1. Germline loops: CDR1 MNHNS, CDR2 SASEGT. Trimming cost V 6 bases and J 2 bases; bases outside gene matches: 5. The CDR3 sequence is 14 residues long. The CDR3 DNA is TGTGCCAGCAGGAAGACAGGGGACAACTATGGCTACACCTTC. This gives the protein CASRKTGDNYGYTF.

This rearrangement joins TRBV6-6 to TRBJ1-3; 12 bases map to TRBD1. Trimming removed 6 bases from V and 7 bases from J; junction bases left unmatched: 10. This CDR3 has 16 amino acids. Per the germline V gene, CDR1 is MNHNY and CDR2 is SVGAGI (reference sequence). CDR3 loop: CASSPGTGGGGNTIYF. The CDR3 DNA follows: TGTGCCAGCAGCCCCGGGACAGGGGGCGGAGGGAACACCATATATTTT.